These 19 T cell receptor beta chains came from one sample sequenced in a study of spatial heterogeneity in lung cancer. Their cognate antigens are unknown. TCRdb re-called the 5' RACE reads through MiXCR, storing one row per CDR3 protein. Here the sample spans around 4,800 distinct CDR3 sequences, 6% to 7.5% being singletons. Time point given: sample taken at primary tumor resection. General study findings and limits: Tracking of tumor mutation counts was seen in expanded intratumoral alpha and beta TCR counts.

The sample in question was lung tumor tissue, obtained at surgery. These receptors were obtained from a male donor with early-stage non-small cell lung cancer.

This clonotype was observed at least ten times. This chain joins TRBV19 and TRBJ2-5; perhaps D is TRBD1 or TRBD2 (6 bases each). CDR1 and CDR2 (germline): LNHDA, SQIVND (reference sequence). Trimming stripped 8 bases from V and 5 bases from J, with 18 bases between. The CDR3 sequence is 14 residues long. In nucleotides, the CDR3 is TGTGCCAGTGGAGGGGCAGGGGCGGGTGAGACCCAGTACTTC. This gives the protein CASGGAGAGETQYF.

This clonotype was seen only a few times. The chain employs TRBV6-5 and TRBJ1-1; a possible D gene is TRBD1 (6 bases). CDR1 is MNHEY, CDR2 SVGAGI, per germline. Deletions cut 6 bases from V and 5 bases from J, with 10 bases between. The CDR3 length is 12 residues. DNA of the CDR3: TGTGCCAGCAGGGCAGGGGTGACTGAAGCTTTCTTT. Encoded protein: CASRAGVTEAFF.

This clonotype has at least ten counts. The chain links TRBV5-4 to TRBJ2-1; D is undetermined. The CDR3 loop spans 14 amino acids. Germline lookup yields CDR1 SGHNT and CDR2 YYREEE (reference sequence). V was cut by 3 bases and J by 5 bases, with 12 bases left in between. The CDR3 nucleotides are TGTGCCAGCAGCTCAAGGGTTTTAGACAATGAGCAGTTCTTC. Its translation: CASSSRVLDNEQFF.

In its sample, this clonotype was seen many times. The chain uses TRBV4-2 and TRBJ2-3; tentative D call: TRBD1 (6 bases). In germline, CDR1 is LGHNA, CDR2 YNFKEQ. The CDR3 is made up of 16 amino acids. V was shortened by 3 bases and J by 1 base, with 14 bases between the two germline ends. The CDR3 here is CASSQGTGTRTDTQYF. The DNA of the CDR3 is TGTGCCAGCAGCCAGGGAACGGGGACACGCACAGATACGCAGTATTTT.

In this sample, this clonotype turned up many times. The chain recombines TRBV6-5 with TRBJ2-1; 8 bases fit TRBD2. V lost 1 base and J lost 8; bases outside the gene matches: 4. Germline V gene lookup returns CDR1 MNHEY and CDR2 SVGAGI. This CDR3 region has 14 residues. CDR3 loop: CASSYYRGGDEQFF. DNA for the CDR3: TGTGCCAGCAGTTACTACCGGGGGGGCGATGAGCAGTTCTTC.

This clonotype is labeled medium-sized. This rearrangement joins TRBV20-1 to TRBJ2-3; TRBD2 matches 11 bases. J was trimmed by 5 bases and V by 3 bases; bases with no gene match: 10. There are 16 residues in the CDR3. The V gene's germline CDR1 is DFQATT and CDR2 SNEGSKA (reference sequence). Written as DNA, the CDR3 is TGCAGTGCTAGGAGGGGAACTAGCGGGAGAAAAGATACGCAGTATTTT. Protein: CSARRGTSGRKDTQYF.

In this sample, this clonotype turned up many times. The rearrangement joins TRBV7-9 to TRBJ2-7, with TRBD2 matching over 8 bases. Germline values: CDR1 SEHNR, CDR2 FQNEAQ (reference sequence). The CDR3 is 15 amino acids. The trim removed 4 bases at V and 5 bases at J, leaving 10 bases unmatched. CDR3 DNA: TGTGCCAGCAGCTCGAGTTTAGCGGGATTGAACGAGCAGTACTTC. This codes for CASSSSLAGLNEQYF.

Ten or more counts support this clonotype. The CDR3 DNA reads TGTGCCAGCAGCACCTACAGGGGAAATGAGCAGTTCTTC. Translating gives CASSTYRGNEQFF. The chain links TRBV7-3 to TRBJ2-1, with TRBD1 matching 7 bases. This CDR3 contains 13 residues. Per the germline V gene, CDR1 is SGHTA and CDR2 is FQGTGA. The V segment lost 5 bases and the J segment 7 bases; nucleotides outside the gene matches: 5.

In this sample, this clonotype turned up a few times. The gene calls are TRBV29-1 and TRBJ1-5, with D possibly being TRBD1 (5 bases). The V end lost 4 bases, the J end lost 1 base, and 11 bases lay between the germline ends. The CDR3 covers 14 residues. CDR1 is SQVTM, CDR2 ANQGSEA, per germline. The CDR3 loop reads CSVGGDGSNQPQHF. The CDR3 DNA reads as TGCAGCGTTGGGGGGGACGGGAGCAATCAGCCCCAGCATTTT.

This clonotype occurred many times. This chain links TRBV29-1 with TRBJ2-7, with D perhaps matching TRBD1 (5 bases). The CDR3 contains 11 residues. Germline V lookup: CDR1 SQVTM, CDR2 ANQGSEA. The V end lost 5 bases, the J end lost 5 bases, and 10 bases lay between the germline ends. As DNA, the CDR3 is TGCAGCGTTATAAGGGGCCACGAGCAGTACTTC. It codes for CSVIRGHEQYF.

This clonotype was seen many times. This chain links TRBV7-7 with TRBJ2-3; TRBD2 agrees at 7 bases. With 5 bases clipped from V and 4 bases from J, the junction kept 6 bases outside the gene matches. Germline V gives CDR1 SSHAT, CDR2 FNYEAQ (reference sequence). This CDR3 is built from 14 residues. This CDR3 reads CASSLSGVADTQYF. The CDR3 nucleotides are TGTGCCAGCAGCCTAAGCGGGGTCGCAGATACGCAGTATTTT.

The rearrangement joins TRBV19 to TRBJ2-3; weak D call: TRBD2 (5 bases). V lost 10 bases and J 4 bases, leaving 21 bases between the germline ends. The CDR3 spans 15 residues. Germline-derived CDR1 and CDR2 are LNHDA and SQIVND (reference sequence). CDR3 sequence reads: CATTFRHEGADTQYF. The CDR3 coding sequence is TGTGCCACTACCTTCCGGCACGAGGGAGCAGATACGCAGTATTTT.

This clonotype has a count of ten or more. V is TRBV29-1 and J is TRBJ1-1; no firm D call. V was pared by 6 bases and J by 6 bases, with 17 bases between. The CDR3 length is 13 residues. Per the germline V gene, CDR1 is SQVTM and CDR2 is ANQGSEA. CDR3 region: CSVWVGRLAEAFF. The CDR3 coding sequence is TGCAGCGTCTGGGTAGGGAGACTCGCTGAAGCTTTCTTT.

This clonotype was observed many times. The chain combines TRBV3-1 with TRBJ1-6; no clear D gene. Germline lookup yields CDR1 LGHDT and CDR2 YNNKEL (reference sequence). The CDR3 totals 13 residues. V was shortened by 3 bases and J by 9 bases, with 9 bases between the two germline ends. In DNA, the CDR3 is TGTGCCAGCAGCCAGGCGAACACTTCACCCCTCCACTTT. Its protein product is CASSQANTSPLHF. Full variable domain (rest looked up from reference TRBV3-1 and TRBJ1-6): DTAVSQTPKYLVTQMGNDKSIKCEQNLGHDTMYWYKQDSKKFLKIMFSYNNKELIINETVPNRFSPKSPDKAHLNLHINSLELGDSAVYFCASSQANTSPLHFGNGTRLTVT.

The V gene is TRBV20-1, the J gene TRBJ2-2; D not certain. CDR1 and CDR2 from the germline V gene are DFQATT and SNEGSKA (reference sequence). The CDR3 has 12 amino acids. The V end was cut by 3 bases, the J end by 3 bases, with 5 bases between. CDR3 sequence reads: CSASPDTGELFF. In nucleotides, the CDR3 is TGCAGTGCTAGTCCTGACACCGGGGAGCTGTTTTTT.

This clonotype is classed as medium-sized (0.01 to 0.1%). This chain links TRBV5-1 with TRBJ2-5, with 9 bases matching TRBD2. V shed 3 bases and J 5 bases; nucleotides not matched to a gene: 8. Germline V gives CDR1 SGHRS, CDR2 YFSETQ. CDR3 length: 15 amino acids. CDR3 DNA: TGCGCCAGCAGCTCCGGGACTAGCATTCAGGAGACCCAGTACTTC. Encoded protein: CASSSGTSIQETQYF.

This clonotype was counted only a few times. The CDR3 nucleotides are TGTGCCAGCAGCCTTTGGGGTGAGCGTGTAGCTTTCTTT. Protein: CASSLWGERVAFF. The chain couples TRBV7-2 to TRBJ1-1; D gene unclear. CDR1 and CDR2 from the germline V gene are SGHTA and FQGNSA. The CDR3 totals 13 residues. Trimming shortened V by 5 bases and J by 10 bases, and 17 bases separated the two germline ends.

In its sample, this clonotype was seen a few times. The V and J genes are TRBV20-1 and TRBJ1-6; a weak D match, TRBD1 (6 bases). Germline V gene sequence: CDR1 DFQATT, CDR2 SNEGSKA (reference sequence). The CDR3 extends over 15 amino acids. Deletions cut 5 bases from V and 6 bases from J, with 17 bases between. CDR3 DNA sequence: TGCAGTGCTGGAACGCCTACAGGGATTAATTCACCCCTCCACTTT. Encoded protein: CSAGTPTGINSPLHF.

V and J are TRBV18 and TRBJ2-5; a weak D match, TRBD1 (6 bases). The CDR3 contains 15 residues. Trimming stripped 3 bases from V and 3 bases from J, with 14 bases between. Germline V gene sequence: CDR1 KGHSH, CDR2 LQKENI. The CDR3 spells CASSPLPDSKETQYF. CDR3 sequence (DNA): TGTGCCAGCTCACCTCTACCGGACAGCAAAGAGACCCAGTACTTC.